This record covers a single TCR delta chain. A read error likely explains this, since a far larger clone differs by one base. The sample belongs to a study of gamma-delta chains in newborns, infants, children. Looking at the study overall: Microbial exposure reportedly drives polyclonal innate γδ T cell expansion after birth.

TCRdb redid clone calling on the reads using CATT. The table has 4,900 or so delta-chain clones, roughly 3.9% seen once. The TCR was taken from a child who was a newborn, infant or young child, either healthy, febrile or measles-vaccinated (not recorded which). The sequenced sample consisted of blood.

Here the CDR3 reads CALGELLGPPWSWTPARAYTDKLIF. CDR3 bases: TGTGCTCTTGGGGAACTATTGGGGCCTCCTTGGTCCTGGACCCCTGCTCGGGCTTACACCGATAAACTCATCTTT. The V gene is TRDV1, the J gene TRDJ1, with a weak D call TRDD3 (5 bases). The CDR3 is 25 residues long. V lost 0 bases and J lost 0, with 38 bases in between. Germline loops: CDR1 TSWWSYY, CDR2 QGS.